The 7 T cell receptor beta chains below all came from one sample that was sequenced in a study of Ad26.COV2.S vaccination and SARS-CoV-2 variants. Repertoires were generated with immunoSEQ multiplex PCR, while TCRdb's copy carries only in-frame clones and drops some. The repertoire holds about 350,000 clones, approximately 84% seen once, with roughly 3.3% in the top ten. Treatment indicated: 15 to 20 received Ad26.COV2.S at low or high dose, single or two shots; roughly five received placebo; per-sample allocation not given. Material that was analyzed had been drawn on day 63 after the first vaccine or placebo injection. The material sequenced was peripheral blood, taken in a trial of Ad26.COV2.S vaccine versus placebo. These receptor sequences come from a person aged 18-60 years who received the Ad26.COV2.S COVID-19 vaccine or a placebo.

V is TRBV10-2 and J is TRBJ1-6, with 7 bases identical to TRBD1. V shed 7 bases, J shed 4 bases, and the junction held 4 bases outside the gene matches. Germline CDR1 and CDR2: WSHSY and SAAADI. The CDR3 is 14 amino acids. This chain's CDR3 is CASTLDRYNSPLHF. CDR3 nucleotides: TGCGCCAGCACCTTGGACAGGTATAATTCACCCCTCCACTTT.

The genes are TRBV7-2 and TRBJ2-5, with D maybe TRBD1 (6 bases). CDR1 is SGHTA, CDR2 FQGNSA, per germline. CDR3 length equals 15 residues. V lost 5 bases and J 0 bases, leaving 13 bases between the germline ends. The CDR3 DNA follows: TGTGCCAGCAGCCCGGACAGTTGGTACCAAGAGACCCAGTACTTC. Its translation is CASSPDSWYQETQYF.

CDR3 sequence: CASSRDRDQPQHF. The CDR3 DNA reads TGTGCCAGCAGCCGGGACAGGGATCAGCCCCAGCATTTT. V usage is TRBV3-1 (or the pseudogene TRBV3-2) and J usage is TRBJ1-5, with 9 bases that match TRBD1. The CDR3 spans 13 residues. Losses at the gene ends were 4 bases for V and 5 bases for J; bases not matched to a gene: 0. Germline-derived CDR1 and CDR2 are LGHDT and YNNKEL (reference sequence).

This rearrangement joins TRBV7-6 to TRBJ1-5, with TRBD1 identical over 9 bases. Germline V gene data show CDR1 as SGHVS and CDR2 as FNYEAQ. This CDR3 has 16 amino acids. With 1 base clipped from V and 4 bases from J, the junction kept 5 bases outside the gene matches. The CDR3 is CASSLGTGTGNQPQHF. DNA of the CDR3: TGTGCCAGCAGCTTAGGAACCGGGACAGGGAATCAGCCCCAGCATTTT. Drawing the rest from reference TRBV7-6 and TRBJ1-5, the complete variable domain is GAGVSQSPRYKVTKRGQDVALRCDPISGHVSLYWYRQALGQGPEFLTYFNYEAQQDKSGLPNDRFSAERPEGSISTLTIQRTEQRDSAMYRCASSLGTGTGNQPQHFGDGTRLSIL.

The chain joins TRBV27 to TRBJ2-3; D is possibly TRBD1 or TRBD2 (6 bases each). Trimming removed 2 bases from V and 7 bases from J, with 13 bases in between. The CDR3 runs to 14 residues. Per germline, CDR1 MNHEY and CDR2 SMNVEV (reference sequence). DNA for the CDR3: TGTGCCAGCAGTTTAAGGGGGGCGGAGAATACGCAGTATTTT. As protein: CASSLRGAENTQYF.

In nucleotides, the CDR3 is TGTGCCAGCAGTTTAAGCGGCCCCAATGAGCAGTTCTTC. Protein: CASSLSGPNEQFF. The chain has TRBV27 and TRBJ2-1; weak D call: TRBD2 (5 bases). CDR3 length: 13 residues. Looked up from germline, CDR1 is MNHEY and CDR2 is SMNVEV (reference sequence). With 2 bases removed from V and 6 bases from J, the gap between germline ends came to 8 bases.

The chain is built from TRBV24-1 and TRBJ2-3; tentatively, D is TRBD1 (6 bases). V was trimmed by 5 bases and J by 2 bases, leaving 13 bases between them. CDR3 length: 15 amino acids. Germline V lookup: CDR1 KGHDR, CDR2 SFDVKD. DNA of the CDR3: TGTGCCACCAGTGCGACGGACAGAAACACAGATACGCAGTATTTT. It encodes CATSATDRNTDTQYF.